Detailed here is one TCR beta chain. The data originate from a study of blood T cell repertoires in COVID-19. V gave up 4 bases and J gave up 6 bases; unmatched junction bases: 9. CDR1 and CDR2 (germline): LGHDT, YNNKEL (reference sequence). This CDR3 spans 16 amino acids. TCRdb keeps only in-frame clones here, not all; method: immunoSEQ multiplex PCR. The sample records 330,000 or so clones, 80% to 90% being singletons. The rearrangement links TRBV3-1 (or the pseudogene TRBV3-2) to TRBJ1-4, with 9 bases fitting TRBD1. The clonotype comes from a young man with COVID-19, enrolled during active disease. The specimen sequenced was peripheral blood. As DNA, the CDR3 is TGTGCCAGCAGCCGACCCGACACAGGGGGCTATGAAAAACTGTTTTTT. The encoded protein is CASSRPDTGGYEKLFF.